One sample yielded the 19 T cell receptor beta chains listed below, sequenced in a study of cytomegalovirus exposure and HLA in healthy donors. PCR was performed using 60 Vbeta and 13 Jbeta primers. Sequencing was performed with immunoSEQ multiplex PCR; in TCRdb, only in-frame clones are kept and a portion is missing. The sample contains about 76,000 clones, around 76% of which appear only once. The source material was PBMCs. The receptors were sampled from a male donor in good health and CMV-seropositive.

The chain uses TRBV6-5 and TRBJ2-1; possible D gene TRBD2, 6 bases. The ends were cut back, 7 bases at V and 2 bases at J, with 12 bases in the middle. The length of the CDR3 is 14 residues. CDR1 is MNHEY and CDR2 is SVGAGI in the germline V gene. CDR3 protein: CASMGGRTYNEQFF. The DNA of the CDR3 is TGTGCCAGCATGGGAGGCAGGACCTACAATGAGCAGTTCTTC.

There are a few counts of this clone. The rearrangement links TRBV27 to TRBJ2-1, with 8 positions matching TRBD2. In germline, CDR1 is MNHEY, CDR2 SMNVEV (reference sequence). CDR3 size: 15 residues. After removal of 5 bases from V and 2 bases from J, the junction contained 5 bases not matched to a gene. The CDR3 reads CASSPRTSPYNEQFF. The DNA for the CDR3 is TGTGCCAGCAGTCCCCGGACTAGCCCCTACAATGAGCAGTTCTTC.

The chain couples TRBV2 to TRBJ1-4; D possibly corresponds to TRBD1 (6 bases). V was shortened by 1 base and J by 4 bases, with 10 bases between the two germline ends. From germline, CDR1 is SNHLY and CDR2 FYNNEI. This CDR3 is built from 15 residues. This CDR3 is CASSEGQALNEKLFF. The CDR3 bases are TGTGCCAGCAGTGAAGGACAGGCGCTTAATGAAAAACTGTTTTTT.

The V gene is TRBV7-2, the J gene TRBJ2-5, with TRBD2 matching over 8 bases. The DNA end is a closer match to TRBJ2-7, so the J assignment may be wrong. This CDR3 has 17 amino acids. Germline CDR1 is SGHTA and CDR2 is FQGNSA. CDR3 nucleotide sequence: TGTGCCAGCAGCTTATTAGTTTTGCGGGAGGCTTCCTACGAGCAGTACTTC. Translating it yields CASSLLVLREASYEQYF.

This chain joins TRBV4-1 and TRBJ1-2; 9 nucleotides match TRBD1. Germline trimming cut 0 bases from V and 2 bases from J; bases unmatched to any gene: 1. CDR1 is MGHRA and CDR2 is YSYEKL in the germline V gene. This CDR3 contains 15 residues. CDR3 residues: CASSQDGQGNYGYTF. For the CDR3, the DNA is TGCGCCAGCAGCCAAGACGGACAGGGGAACTATGGCTACACCTTC.

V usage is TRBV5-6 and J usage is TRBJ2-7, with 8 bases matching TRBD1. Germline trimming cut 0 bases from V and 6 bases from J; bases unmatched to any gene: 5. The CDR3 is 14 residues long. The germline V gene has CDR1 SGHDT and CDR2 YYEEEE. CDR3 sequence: CASSLAGTGSEQYF. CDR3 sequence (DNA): TGTGCCAGCAGCTTGGCCGGGACAGGCTCCGAGCAGTACTTC.

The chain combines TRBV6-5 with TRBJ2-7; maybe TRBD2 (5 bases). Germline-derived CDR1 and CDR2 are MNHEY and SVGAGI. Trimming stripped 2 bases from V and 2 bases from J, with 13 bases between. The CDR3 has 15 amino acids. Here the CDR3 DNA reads TGTGCCAGCAGTTACAAGCGGTCCCCGACCTACGAGCAGTACTTC. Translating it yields CASSYKRSPTYEQYF.

DNA for the CDR3: TGTGCCAGCAGCTTACCCGGACGACTAGCGGGAGACACCGGGGAGCTGTTTTTT. Translating gives CASSLPGRLAGDTGELFF. The chain couples TRBV7-9 to TRBJ2-2; 12 bases fit TRBD2. CDR1 SEHNR and CDR2 FQNEAQ come from the germline V gene (reference sequence). The CDR3 spans 18 residues. The trim removed 2 bases at V and 3 bases at J, leaving 7 bases unmatched.

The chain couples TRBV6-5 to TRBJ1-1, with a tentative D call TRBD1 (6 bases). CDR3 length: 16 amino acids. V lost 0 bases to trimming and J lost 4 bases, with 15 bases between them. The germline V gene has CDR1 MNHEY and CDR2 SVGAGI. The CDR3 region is CASSYSTHRVGTEAFF. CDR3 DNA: TGTGCCAGCAGTTACTCCACCCACAGGGTGGGCACTGAAGCTTTCTTT.

The CDR3 region has the DNA TGCGCCAGCAGCCAATCCCATACTACGACAGTCGTCTATGGCTACACCTTC. Translating gives CASSQSHTTTVVYGYTF. The chain links TRBV4-3 to TRBJ1-2, with D perhaps matching TRBD1 (5 bases). CDR3 length: 17 residues. The germline V gene encodes CDR1 LGHNA and CDR2 YSLEER. V was cut by 2 bases and J by 4 bases, with 20 bases left in between.

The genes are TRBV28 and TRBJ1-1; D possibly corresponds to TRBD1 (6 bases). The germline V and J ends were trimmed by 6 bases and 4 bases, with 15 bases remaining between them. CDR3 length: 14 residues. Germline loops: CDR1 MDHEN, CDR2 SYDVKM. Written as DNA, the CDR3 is TGTGCCAGCAGCCTCACAGGGAGGGTCACTGAAGCTTTCTTT. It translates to CASSLTGRVTEAFF.

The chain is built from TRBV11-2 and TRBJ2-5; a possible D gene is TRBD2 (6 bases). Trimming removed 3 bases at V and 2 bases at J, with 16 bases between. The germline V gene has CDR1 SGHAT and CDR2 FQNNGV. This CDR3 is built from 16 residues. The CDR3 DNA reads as TGTGCCAGCAGCTTTTCTAGCGTTCTATTTCAAGAGACCCAGTACTTC. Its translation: CASSFSSVLFQETQYF. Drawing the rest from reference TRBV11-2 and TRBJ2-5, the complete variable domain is EAGVAQSPRYKIIEKRQSVAFWCNPISGHATLYWYQQILGQGPKLLIQFQNNGVVDDSQLPKDRFSAERLKGVDSTLKIQPAKLEDSAVYLCASSFSSVLFQETQYFGPGTRLLVL.

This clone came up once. CDR3 DNA: TGCGCCAGCAGTCAATCGGAGGGGATAGCCTACGAGCAGTACTTC. Translating gives CASSQSEGIAYEQYF. The chain joins TRBV23-1 to TRBJ2-7; tentatively, D is TRBD2 (6 bases). TRBV23-1 is known as an ORF, though its function is uncertain. The CDR3 length is 15 residues. Trimming pared 0 bases from V and 2 bases from J, leaving 11 bases between.

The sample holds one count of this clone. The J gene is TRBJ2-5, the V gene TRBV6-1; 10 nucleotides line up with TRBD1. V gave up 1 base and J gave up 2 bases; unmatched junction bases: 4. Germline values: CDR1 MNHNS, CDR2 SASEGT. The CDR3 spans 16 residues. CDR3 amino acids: CASSEGTGGKQETQYF. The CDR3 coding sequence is TGTGCCAGCAGTGAAGGGACAGGGGGGAAACAAGAGACCCAGTACTTC.

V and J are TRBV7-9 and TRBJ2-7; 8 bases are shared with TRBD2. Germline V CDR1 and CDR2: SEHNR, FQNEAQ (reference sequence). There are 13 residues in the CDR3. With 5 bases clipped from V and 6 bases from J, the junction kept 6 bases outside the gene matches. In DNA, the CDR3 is TGTGCCAGCAGCCAAGCGGGGGATGGCGAGCAGTACTTC. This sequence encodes CASSQAGDGEQYF.

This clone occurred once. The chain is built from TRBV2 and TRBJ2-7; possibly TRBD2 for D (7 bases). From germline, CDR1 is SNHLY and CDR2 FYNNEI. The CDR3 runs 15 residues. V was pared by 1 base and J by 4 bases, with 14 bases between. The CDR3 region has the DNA TGTGCCAGCAGTGAAGGGAGGGGGAGGGGTTACGAGCAGTACTTC. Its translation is CASSEGRGRGYEQYF.

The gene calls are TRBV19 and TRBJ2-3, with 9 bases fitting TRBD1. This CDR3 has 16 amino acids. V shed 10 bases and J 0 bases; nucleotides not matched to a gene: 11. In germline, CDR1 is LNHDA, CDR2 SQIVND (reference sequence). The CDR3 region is CATTTDRGTSTDTQYF. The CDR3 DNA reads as TGTGCCACCACGACCGACAGGGGGACTAGCACAGATACGCAGTATTTT.

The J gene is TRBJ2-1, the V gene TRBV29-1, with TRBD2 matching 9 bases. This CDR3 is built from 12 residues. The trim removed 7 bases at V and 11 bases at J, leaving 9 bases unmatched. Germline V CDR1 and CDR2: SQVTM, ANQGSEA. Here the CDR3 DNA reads TGCAGCGGGGATAGCGGGAGCAGAAAGCAGTTCTTC. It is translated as CSGDSGSRKQFF.

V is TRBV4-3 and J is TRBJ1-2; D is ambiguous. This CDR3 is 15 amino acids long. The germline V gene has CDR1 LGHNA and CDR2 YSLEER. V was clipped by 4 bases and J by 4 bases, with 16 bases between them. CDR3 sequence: CASSPNRGFSYGYTF. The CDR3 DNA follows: TGCGCCAGCAGCCCTAATAGAGGGTTCTCCTATGGCTACACCTTC.